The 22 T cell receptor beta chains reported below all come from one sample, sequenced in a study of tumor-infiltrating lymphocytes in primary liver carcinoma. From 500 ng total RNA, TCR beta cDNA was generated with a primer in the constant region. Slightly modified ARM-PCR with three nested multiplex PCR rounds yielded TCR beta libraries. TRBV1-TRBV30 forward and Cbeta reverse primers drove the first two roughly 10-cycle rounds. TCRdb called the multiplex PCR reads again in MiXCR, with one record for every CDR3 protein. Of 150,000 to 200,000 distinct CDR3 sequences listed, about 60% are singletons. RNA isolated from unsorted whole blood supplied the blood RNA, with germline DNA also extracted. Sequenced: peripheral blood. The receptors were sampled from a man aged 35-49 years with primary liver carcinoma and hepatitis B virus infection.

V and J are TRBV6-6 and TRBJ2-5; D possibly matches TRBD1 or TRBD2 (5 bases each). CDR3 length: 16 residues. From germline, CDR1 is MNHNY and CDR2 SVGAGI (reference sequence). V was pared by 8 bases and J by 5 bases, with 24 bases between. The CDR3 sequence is CASSPPPPGPEETQYF. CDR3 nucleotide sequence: TGTGCCAGCTCCCCACCGCCCCCGGGGCCCGAGGAGACCCAGTACTTC.

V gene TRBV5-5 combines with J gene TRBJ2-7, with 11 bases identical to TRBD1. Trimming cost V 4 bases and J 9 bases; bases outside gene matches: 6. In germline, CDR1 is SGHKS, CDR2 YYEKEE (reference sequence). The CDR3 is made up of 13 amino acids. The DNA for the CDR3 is TGTGCCAGCAGCACCGGACAGGGGGCGGTGCAGTACTTC. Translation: CASSTGQGAVQYF.

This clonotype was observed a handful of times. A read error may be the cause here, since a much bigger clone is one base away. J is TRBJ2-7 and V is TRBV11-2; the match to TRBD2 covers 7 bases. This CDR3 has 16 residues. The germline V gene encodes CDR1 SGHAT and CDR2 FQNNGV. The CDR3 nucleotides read TGTGCCGGCAGCCCCCAGGCAAGGACTAGCTCCTACGAGCAGTACTTC. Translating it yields CAGSPQARTSSYEQYF.

In DNA form, the CDR3 reads TGTGCCATCAGTACTAGCTTTGTTAACACCGGGGAGCTGTTTTTT. Its protein is CAISTSFVNTGELFF. The chain combines TRBV10-3 with TRBJ2-2; tentative D call: TRBD2 (6 bases). V was trimmed by 5 bases and J by 2 bases, leaving 12 bases between them. The CDR3 extends over 15 amino acids. Germline lookup yields CDR1 ENHRY and CDR2 SYGVKD.

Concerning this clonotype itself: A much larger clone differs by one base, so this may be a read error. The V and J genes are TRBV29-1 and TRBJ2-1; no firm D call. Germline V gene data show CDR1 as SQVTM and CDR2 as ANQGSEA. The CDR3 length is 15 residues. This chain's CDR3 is CSVEDRAVGYIEQFF. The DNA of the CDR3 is TGCAGCGTTGAAGATCGGGCGGTTGGATACATTGAGCAGTTCTTC.

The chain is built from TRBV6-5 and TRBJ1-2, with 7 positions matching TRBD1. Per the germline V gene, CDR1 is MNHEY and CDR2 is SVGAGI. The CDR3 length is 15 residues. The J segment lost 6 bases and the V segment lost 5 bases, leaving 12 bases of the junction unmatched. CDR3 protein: CASSQHQGGRDGYTF. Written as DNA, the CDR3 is TGTGCCAGCAGTCAACACCAGGGGGGAAGAGATGGCTACACCTTC.

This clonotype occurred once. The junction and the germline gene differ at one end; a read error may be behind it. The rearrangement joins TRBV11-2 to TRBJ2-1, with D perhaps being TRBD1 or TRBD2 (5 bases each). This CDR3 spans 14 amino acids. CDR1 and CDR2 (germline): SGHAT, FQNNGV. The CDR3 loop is CASSFTGVQWERLF. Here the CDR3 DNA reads TGTGCCAGCAGCTTCACAGGAGTACAATGGGAGCGGCTCTTC.

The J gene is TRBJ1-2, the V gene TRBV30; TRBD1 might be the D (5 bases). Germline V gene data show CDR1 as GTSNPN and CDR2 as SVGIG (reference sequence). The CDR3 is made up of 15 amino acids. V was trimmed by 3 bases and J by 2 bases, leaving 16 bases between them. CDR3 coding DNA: TGTGCCTGGAGACACACAGGCGGGTTAAACTATGGCTACACCTTC. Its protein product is CAWRHTGGLNYGYTF.

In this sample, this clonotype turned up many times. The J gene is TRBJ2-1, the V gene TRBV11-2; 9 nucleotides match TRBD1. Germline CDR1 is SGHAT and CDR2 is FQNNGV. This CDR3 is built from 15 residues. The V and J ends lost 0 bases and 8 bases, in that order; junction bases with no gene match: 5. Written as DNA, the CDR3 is TGTGCCAGCAGCTTAGAGAGACAGGGGGTCGATGAGCAGTTCTTC. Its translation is CASSLERQGVDEQFF.

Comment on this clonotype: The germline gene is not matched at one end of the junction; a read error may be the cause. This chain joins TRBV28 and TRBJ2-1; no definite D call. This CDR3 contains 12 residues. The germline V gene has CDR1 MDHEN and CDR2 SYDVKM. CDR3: CAISSSSNEQFF. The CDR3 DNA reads TGTGCGATCTCGTCTTCCTCCAATGAGCAGTTCTTC.

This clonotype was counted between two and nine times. Here the CDR3 reads CASSYPDTMKTFF. CDR3 bases: TGTGCCAGCAGTTACCCGGACACTATGAAGACTTTCTTT. The V call is TRBV6-5, the J call TRBJ1-1, with a possible D match to TRBD1 (5 bases). This CDR3 has 13 residues. CDR1 and CDR2 from the germline V gene are MNHEY and SVGAGI. V shed 2 bases and J shed 12 bases, with 16 bases lying between them.

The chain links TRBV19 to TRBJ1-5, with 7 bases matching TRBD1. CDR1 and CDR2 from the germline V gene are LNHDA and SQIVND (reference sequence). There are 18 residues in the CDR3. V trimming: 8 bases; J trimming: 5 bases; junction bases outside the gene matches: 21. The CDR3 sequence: CASSGRDRVFFRDQPQHF. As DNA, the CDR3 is TGTGCCAGTTCCGGCCGGGACAGAGTTTTTTTCCGGGATCAGCCCCAGCATTTT.

The DNA for the CDR3 is TGTGCCAGCAGTTACTCTAGCGGGACTTACGAGCAGTACTTC. Its translation: CASSYSSGTYEQYF. The V and J genes are TRBV6-5 and TRBJ2-7; 8 bases map to TRBD2. CDR3 size: 14 residues. V lost 0 bases to trimming and J lost 4 bases; unmatched junction nucleotides: 2. Per germline, CDR1 MNHEY and CDR2 SVGAGI.

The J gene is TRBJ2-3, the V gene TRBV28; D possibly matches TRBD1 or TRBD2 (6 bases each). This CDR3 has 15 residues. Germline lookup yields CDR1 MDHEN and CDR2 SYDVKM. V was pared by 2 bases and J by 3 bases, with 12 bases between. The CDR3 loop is CASSLGQGRTDTQYF. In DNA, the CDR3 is TGTGCCAGCAGTTTAGGGCAGGGGAGGACAGATACGCAGTATTTT.

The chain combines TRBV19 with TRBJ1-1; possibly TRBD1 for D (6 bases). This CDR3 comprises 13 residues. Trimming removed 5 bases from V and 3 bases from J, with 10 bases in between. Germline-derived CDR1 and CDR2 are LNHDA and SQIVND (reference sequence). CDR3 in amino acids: CASSVKGDTEAFF. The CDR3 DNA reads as TGTGCCAGTAGTGTTAAGGGGGACACTGAAGCTTTCTTT.

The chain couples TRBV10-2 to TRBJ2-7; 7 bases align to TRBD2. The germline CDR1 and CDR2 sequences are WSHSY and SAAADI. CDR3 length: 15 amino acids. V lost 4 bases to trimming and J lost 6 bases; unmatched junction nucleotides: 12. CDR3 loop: CASSAAGANLGEQYF. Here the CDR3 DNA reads TGCGCCAGCAGTGCGGCGGGAGCTAATTTAGGCGAGCAGTACTTC.

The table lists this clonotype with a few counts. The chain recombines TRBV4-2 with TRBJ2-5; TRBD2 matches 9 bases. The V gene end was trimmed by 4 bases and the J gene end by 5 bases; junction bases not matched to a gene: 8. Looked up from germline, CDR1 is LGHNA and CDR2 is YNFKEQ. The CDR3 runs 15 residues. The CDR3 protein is CASSPASGVGETQYF. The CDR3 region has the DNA TGTGCCAGCAGCCCCGCTAGCGGGGTGGGGGAGACCCAGTACTTC.

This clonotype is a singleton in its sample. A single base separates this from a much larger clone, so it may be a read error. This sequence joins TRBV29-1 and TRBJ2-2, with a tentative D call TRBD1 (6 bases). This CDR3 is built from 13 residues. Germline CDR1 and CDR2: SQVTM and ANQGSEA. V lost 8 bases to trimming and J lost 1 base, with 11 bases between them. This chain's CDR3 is CSMKGGNTGELFF. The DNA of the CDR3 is TGCAGCATGAAAGGGGGGAACACCGGGGAGCTGTTTTTT.

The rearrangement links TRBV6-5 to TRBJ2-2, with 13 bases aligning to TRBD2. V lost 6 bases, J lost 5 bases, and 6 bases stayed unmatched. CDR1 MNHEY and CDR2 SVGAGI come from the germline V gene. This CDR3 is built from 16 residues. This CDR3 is CASSKLAGGPTGELFF. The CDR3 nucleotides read TGTGCCAGCAGCAAACTAGCGGGAGGGCCTACCGGGGAGCTGTTTTTT.

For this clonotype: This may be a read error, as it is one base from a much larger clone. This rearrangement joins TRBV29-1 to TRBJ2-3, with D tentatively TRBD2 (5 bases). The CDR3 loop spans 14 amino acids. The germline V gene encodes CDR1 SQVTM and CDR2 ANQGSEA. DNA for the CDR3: TGCGGCGCATTGCCCTCGCAGGCGGGAGATACGCAGTATTTT. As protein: CGALPSQAGDTQYF.

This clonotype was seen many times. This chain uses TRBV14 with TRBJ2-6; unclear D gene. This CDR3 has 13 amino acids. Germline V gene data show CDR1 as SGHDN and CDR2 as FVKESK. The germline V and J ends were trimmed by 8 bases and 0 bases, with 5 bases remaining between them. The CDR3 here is CASSNSGANVLTF. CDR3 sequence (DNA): TGTGCCAGCTCTAACTCTGGGGCCAACGTCCTGACTTTC.

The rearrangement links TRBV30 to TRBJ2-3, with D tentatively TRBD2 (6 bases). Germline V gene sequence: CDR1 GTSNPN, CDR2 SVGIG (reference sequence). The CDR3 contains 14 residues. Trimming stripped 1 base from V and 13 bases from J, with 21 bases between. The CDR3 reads CAWSAGVRTDMKYF. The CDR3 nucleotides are TGTGCCTGGAGTGCGGGAGTACGTACAGATATGAAGTATTTT.